These 18 T cell receptor beta chains were sequenced from one sample in a study of PD-1 blockade in mismatch repair-deficient tumors. Using immunoSEQ multiplex PCR, the repertoire was profiled, and TCRdb retains in-frame clones only, with some absent. Among about 110,000 clones listed, over 60% were seen once. The sample was peripheral blood, taken about 13 months after starting pembrolizumab. All receptors derive from an adult with mismatch repair-deficient cancer.

This sequence joins TRBV6-6 and TRBJ2-7, with a possible D match to TRBD1 (5 bases). The CDR3 contains 15 residues. The germline V and J ends were trimmed by 4 bases and 1 base, with 14 bases remaining between them. Per germline, CDR1 MNHNY and CDR2 SVGAGI (reference sequence). CDR3 coding DNA: TGTGCCAGCAGTTTCCCACAGGTTAAATCCTACGAGCAGTACTTC. Encoded protein: CASSFPQVKSYEQYF.

The rearrangement links TRBV5-1 to TRBJ2-2, with 9 bases aligning to TRBD1. Looked up from germline, CDR1 is SGHRS and CDR2 is YFSETQ. This CDR3 region has 18 residues. The J segment lost 4 bases and the V segment lost 4 bases, leaving 14 bases of the junction unmatched. The CDR3 loop reads CASSTGQGNVGRTGELFF. The CDR3 DNA reads TGCGCCAGCAGCACCGGACAGGGGAATGTTGGGCGCACCGGGGAGCTGTTTTTT.

This chain links TRBV5-4 with TRBJ1-1, with 9 bases lining up with TRBD1. Germline V CDR1 and CDR2: SGHNT, YYREEE (reference sequence). This CDR3 region has 14 residues. V was clipped by 7 bases and J by 3 bases; unmatched bases: 7. The CDR3, as DNA: TGTGCCAGCGTCCGAGACAGGGGGGACACTGAAGCTTTCTTT. It encodes CASVRDRGDTEAFF.

The table lists this clone with a few counts. The CDR3 loop is CASSLIGGTAEGEQFF. Written as DNA, the CDR3 is TGTGCCAGCAGCTTAATCGGGGGGACGGCCGAGGGGGAGCAGTTCTTC. This sequence joins TRBV7-2 and TRBJ2-1; the match to TRBD2 covers 7 bases. J lost 10 bases, V lost 2 bases, and 14 bases had no gene match. The CDR3 is 16 residues long. Germline loops: CDR1 SGHTA, CDR2 FQGNSA.

The V and J genes are TRBV5-1 and TRBJ1-1; D is possibly TRBD1 (5 bases). CDR1 and CDR2 (germline): SGHRS, YFSETQ. V dropped 1 base and J dropped 4 bases, with 11 bases sitting between them. The CDR3 has 14 amino acids. The CDR3 coding sequence is TGCGCCAGCAGCTTGTCTGGGGGGTTCACTGAAGCTTTCTTT. Protein: CASSLSGGFTEAFF.

The chain joins TRBV14 to TRBJ2-4; D is perhaps TRBD2 (6 bases). This CDR3 has 15 amino acids. The germline V gene encodes CDR1 SGHDN and CDR2 FVKESK. The V and J ends lost 3 bases and 0 bases respectively, with 9 bases between them. The CDR3 sequence is CASSQGGKAKNIQYF. The DNA of the CDR3 is TGTGCCAGCAGCCAGGGGGGAAAAGCCAAAAACATTCAGTACTTC.

The rearrangement uses TRBV6-6 and TRBJ2-1, with 7 bases lining up with TRBD2. The trim removed 5 bases at V and 7 bases at J, leaving 14 bases unmatched. Germline CDR1 MNHNY, CDR2 SVGAGI (reference sequence). This CDR3 contains 16 residues. In DNA, the CDR3 is TGTGCCAGCAGTCCCACCTCGGGGTCTAGCGGTAATGAGCAGTTCTTC. It codes for CASSPTSGSSGNEQFF.

This clone has a single count. The chain uses TRBV11-2 and TRBJ2-4, with TRBD1 as a possible D gene (5 bases). The germline V gene encodes CDR1 SGHAT and CDR2 FQNNGV. V lost 4 bases to trimming and J lost 9 bases, with 10 bases between them. The CDR3 is 12 amino acids. In DNA form, the CDR3 reads TGTGCCAGCAGCTCCACAGGTGTCATTCAGTACTTC. Protein product: CASSSTGVIQYF.

The genes are TRBV27 and TRBJ2-7, with 7 bases identical to TRBD2. J gave up 2 bases and V 0 bases, and 4 bases lay outside the gene matches. The CDR3 covers 15 residues. Germline V gene data show CDR1 as MNHEY and CDR2 as SMNVEV (reference sequence). This CDR3 is CASSLSSGGTYEQYF. CDR3 nucleotides: TGTGCCAGCAGTTTATCGTCGGGAGGAACCTACGAGCAGTACTTC.

The chain couples TRBV11-2 to TRBJ1-5; D uncertain. The CDR3 has 13 residues. The V and J ends lost 0 bases and 7 bases respectively, with 7 bases between them. Looked up from germline, CDR1 is SGHAT and CDR2 is FQNNGV. CDR3 sequence: CASSLEEWQPQHF. The CDR3 DNA reads TGTGCCAGCAGCTTAGAGGAGTGGCAGCCCCAGCATTTT.

The V and J genes are TRBV19 and TRBJ1-2, with D uncertain. The CDR3 totals 14 residues. Germline CDR1 reads LNHDA; CDR2 reads SQIVND (reference sequence). With 4 bases removed from V and 2 bases from J, the gap between germline ends came to 11 bases. CDR3 DNA: TGTGCCAGTAGTAGATACGATTTAAACTATGGCTACACCTTC. Translating it yields CASSRYDLNYGYTF. Based on the CDR3 plus reference TRBV19 and TRBJ1-2, the full variable domain is DGGITQSPKYLFRKEGQNVTLSCEQNLNHDAMYWYRQDPGQGLRLIYYSQIVNDFQKGDIAEGYSVSREKKESFPLTVTSAQKNPTAFYLCASSRYDLNYGYTFGSGTRLTVV.

V gene TRBV11-2 combines with J gene TRBJ1-1; the D gene is possibly TRBD1 (6 bases). The CDR3 is 16 amino acids. Germline CDR1 reads SGHAT; CDR2 reads FQNNGV. V was clipped by 5 bases and J by 2 bases, with 18 bases between them. DNA of the CDR3: TGTGCCAGCAGCCTAAGCGGTCTGGGGGCTAACACTGAAGCTTTCTTT. Protein sequence: CASSLSGLGANTEAFF.

The chain is built from TRBV5-4 and TRBJ2-7; weak D call: TRBD2 (5 bases). The ends were cut back, 2 bases at V and 0 bases at J, with 9 bases in the middle. The CDR3 sequence is 14 residues long. Germline V gene data show CDR1 as SGHNT and CDR2 as YYREEE (reference sequence). CDR3 DNA sequence: TGTGCCAGCAGCTTTGCGGGTGGCTCCTACGAGCAGTACTTC. As protein: CASSFAGGSYEQYF.

This clone was detected only once. The chain links TRBV18 to TRBJ2-7; 7 positions match TRBD2. The J segment lost 2 bases and the V segment lost 6 bases, leaving 7 bases of the junction unmatched. The CDR3 runs 14 residues. Germline V CDR1 and CDR2: KGHSH, LQKENI. In DNA form, the CDR3 reads TGTGCCAGCTCGCCAGCGGGACGAGCCTACGAGCAGTACTTC. Translation: CASSPAGRAYEQYF.

The rearrangement joins TRBV29-1 to TRBJ2-5, with 8 bases that match TRBD2. With 7 bases clipped from V and 5 bases from J, the junction kept 9 bases outside the gene matches. The CDR3 length is 13 residues. The germline CDR1 and CDR2 sequences are SQVTM and ANQGSEA. CDR3 sequence: CSGDLGLVETQYF. The CDR3 region has the DNA TGCAGCGGGGACTTGGGACTAGTTGAGACCCAGTACTTC.

The J gene is TRBJ2-3, the V gene TRBV7-9, with 10 bases aligning to TRBD2. The trim removed 2 bases at V and 10 bases at J, leaving 3 bases unmatched. The CDR3 has 13 residues. CDR1 and CDR2 (germline): SEHNR, FQNEAQ (reference sequence). This CDR3 reads CASSLTSGAAQYF. The CDR3 DNA follows: TGTGCCAGCAGCTTAACTAGCGGGGCTGCGCAGTATTTT. The full variable domain, completed using reference TRBV7-9 and TRBJ2-3, is DTGVSQNPRHKITKRGQNVTFRCDPISEHNRLYWYRQTLGQGPEFLTYFQNEAQLEKSRLLSDRFSAERPKGSFSTLEIQRTEQGDSAMYLCASSLTSGAAQYFGPGTRLTVL.

This clone was found many times. The chain employs TRBV27 and TRBJ1-2, with D possibly being TRBD1 (5 bases). Germline CDR1 MNHEY, CDR2 SMNVEV (reference sequence). This CDR3 contains 13 residues. Trimming stripped 6 bases from V and 5 bases from J, with 13 bases between. CDR3 DNA sequence: TGTGCCAGCAGGGCCGGGACGGAGTATGGCTACACCTTC. Protein sequence: CASRAGTEYGYTF.

DNA for the CDR3: TGTGCCAGCAGTGAAGCCAGACTAGCGGGATCAGATACGCAGTATTTT. Translated: CASSEARLAGSDTQYF. This chain joins TRBV6-1 and TRBJ2-3; 11 bases agree with TRBD2. Per germline, CDR1 MNHNS and CDR2 SASEGT. V shed 0 bases, J shed 4 bases, and the junction held 3 bases outside the gene matches. The CDR3 runs 16 residues.